These 9 T cell receptor beta chains were all obtained from the same sample, sequenced in a study of blood T cells in healthy people across ages. It was with a sample-barcoded 5' primer and a J-beta primer mix that a second PCR of roughly 7 to 12 cycles was run. One entry per CDR3 protein, called by TCRdb with MiXCR from the 5' RACE reads. The table lists under 1,100,000 distinct CDR3 sequences, almost 25% of them singletons. The same sample was also studied in work on T cells of mothers and their children.

Material for sequencing was blood. The receptors originated from a girl aged 2 to 9 in good health.

This clonotype was seen ten or more times. This chain uses TRBV7-8 with TRBJ2-1, with 7 bases fitting TRBD1. The CDR3 extends over 14 amino acids. Germline V gives CDR1 SGHVS, CDR2 FQNEAQ. V dropped 4 bases and J dropped 4; count of bases not matched to a gene: 4. CDR3 sequence (DNA): TGTGCCAGCAGCTACCCGACAGGGTACAATGAGCAGTTCTTC. Amino acid sequence: CASSYPTGYNEQFF.

On this clonotype: The junction departs from the called germline gene at one end, perhaps through a read error. CDR3: CNVERRGGETQYF. The CDR3 nucleotides read TGCAACGTTGAAAGGAGGGGGGGAGAGACCCAGTACTTC. The rearrangement links TRBV29-1 to TRBJ2-5, with D possibly being TRBD2 (7 bases). The germline V gene encodes CDR1 SQVTM and CDR2 ANQGSEA. This CDR3 has 13 amino acids.

This clonotype was observed a handful of times. The chain has TRBV12-3 or TRBV12-4 and TRBJ1-5, with unresolved D. Trimming removed 7 bases at V and 6 bases at J, with 13 bases between. The CDR3 is made up of 13 amino acids. This CDR3 is CASMVSVGQPQHF. The CDR3 DNA is TGTGCCAGCATGGTATCGGTCGGTCAGCCCCAGCATTTT.

The chain has TRBV3-1 and TRBJ1-2; no reliable D call. V dropped 8 bases and J dropped 2 bases, with 9 bases sitting between them. This CDR3 region has 12 residues. Germline CDR1 and CDR2: LGHDT and YNNKEL (reference sequence). CDR3 sequence reads: CASSQVNYGYTF. Written as DNA, the CDR3 is TGTGCCAGCTCACAAGTCAACTATGGCTACACCTTC.

This clonotype was detected a few times. The chain has TRBV6-5 and TRBJ2-1; 8 bases match TRBD2. The V gene end was trimmed by 5 bases and the J gene end by 1 base; junction bases not matched to a gene: 4. CDR1 is MNHEY and CDR2 is SVGAGI in the germline V gene. This CDR3 is built from 15 residues. As DNA, the CDR3 is TGTGCCAGCAGTCCGGGAGGGAGGTCCTACAATGAGCAGTTCTTC. This codes for CASSPGGRSYNEQFF.

This clonotype was counted only a few times. The chain couples TRBV7-9 to TRBJ2-1; TRBD2 agrees at 7 bases. This CDR3 comprises 15 residues. Germline trimming cut 5 bases from V and 1 base from J; bases unmatched to any gene: 5. Per germline, CDR1 SEHNR and CDR2 FQNEAQ (reference sequence). This CDR3 is CASSGAGLSYNEQFF. Here the CDR3 DNA reads TGTGCCAGCAGCGGAGCGGGATTGTCCTACAATGAGCAGTTCTTC.

The chain employs TRBV11-1 and TRBJ2-1; D tentatively reads TRBD1 or TRBD2 (5 bases each). The V gene lost 0 bases and the J gene lost 12 bases, with 15 bases spanning the gap. The germline CDR1 and CDR2 sequences are SGHAT and FQDESV (reference sequence). The CDR3 contains 14 residues. The CDR3 nucleotides are TGTGCCAGCAGCTTAGCGACGGGGACCGTAGGGCAGTTCTTC. Encoded protein: CASSLATGTVGQFF.

The chain has TRBV4-1 and TRBJ2-5; TRBD1 agrees at 9 bases. This CDR3 spans 16 amino acids. The germline gives CDR1 MGHRA, CDR2 YSYEKL. V shed 5 bases and J 4 bases; nucleotides not matched to a gene: 11. CDR3 loop: CASSEGDREVAETQYF. The CDR3 coding sequence is TGCGCCAGCAGCGAGGGGGACAGGGAGGTTGCAGAGACCCAGTACTTC.

The V and J genes are TRBV10-3 and TRBJ2-4, with 8 positions matching TRBD1. Trimming removed 2 bases from V and 4 bases from J; junction bases left unmatched: 7. CDR1 ENHRY and CDR2 SYGVKD come from the germline V gene. There are 16 residues in the CDR3. As DNA, the CDR3 is TGTGCCATCAGTGAGACCAAGGACAGGGAGAAAAACATTCAGTACTTC. This sequence encodes CAISETKDREKNIQYF.